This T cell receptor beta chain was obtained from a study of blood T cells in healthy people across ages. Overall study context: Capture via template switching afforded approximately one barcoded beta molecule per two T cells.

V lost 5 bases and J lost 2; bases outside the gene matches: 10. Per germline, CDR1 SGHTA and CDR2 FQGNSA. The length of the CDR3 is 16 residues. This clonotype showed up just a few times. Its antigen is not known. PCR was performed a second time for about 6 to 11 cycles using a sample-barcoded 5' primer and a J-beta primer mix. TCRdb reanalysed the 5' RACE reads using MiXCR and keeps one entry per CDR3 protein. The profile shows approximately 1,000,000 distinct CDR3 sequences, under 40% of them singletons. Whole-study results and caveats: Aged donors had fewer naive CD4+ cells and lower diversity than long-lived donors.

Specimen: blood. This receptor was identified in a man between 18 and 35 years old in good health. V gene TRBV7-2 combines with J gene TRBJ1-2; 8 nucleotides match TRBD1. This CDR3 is CASSPRTGRINYGYTF. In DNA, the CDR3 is TGTGCCAGCAGCCCCCGGACAGGGCGTATAAACTATGGCTACACCTTC.